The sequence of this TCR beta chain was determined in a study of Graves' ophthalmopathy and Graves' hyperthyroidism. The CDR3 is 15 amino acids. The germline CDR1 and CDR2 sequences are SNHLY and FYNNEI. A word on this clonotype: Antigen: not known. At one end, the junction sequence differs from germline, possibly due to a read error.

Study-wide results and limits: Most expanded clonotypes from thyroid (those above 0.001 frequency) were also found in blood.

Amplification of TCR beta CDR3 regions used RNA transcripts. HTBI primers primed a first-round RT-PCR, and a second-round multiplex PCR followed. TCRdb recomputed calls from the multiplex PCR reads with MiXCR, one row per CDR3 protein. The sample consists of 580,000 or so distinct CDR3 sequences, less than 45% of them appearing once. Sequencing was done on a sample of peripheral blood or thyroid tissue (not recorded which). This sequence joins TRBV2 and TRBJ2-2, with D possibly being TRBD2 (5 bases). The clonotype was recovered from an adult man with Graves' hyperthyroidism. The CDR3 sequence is CASSPSRARAGEPFF. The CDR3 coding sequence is TGTGCCAGCAGTCCGAGTAGGGCACGGGCCGGGGAGCCGTTTTTT.